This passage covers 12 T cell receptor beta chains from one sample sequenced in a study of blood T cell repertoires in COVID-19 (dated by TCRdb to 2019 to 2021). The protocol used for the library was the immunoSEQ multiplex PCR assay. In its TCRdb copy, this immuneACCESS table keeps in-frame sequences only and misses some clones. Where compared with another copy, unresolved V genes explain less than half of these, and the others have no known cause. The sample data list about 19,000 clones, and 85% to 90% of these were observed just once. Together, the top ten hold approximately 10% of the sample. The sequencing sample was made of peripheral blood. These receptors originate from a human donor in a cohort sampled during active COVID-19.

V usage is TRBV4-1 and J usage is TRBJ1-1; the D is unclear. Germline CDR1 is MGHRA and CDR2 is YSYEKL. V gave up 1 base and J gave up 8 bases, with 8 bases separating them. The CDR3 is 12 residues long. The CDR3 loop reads CASSQAGIEAFF. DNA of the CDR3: TGCGCCAGCAGCCAAGCAGGCATCGAAGCTTTCTTT.

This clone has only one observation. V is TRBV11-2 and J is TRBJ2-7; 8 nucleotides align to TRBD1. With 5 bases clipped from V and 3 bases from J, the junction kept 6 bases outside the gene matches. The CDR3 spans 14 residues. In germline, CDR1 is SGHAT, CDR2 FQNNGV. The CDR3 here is CASSLQGGRYEQYF. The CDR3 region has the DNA TGTGCCAGCAGCCTACAGGGGGGACGCTACGAGCAGTACTTC.

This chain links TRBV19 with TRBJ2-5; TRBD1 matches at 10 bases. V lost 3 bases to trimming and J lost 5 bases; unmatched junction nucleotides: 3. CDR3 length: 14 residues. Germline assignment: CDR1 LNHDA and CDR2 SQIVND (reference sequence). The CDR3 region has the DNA TGTGCCAGTAGTATGACAGGGGGCGGTGAGACCCAGTACTTC. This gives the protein CASSMTGGGETQYF.

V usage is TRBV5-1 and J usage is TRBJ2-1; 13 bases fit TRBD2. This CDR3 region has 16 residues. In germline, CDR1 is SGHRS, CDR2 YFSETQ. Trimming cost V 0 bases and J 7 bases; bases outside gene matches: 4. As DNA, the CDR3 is TGCGCCAGCAGCTTGGGGACTAGCGGGGGATGGAATGAGCAGTTCTTC. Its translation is CASSLGTSGGWNEQFF.

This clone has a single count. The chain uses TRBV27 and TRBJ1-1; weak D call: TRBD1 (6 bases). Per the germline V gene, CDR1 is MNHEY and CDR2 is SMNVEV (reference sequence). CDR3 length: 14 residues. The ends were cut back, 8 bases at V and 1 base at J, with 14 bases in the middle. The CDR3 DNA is TGTGCCAGCTCAAACAGGGCCCCGAACACTGAAGCTTTCTTT. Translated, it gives CASSNRAPNTEAFF.

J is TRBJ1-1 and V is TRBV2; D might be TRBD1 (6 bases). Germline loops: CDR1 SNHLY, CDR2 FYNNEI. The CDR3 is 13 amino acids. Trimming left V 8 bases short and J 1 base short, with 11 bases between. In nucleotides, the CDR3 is TGTGCCAGCTGTAACAGGGCGAACACTGAAGCTTTCTTT. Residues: CASCNRANTEAFF.

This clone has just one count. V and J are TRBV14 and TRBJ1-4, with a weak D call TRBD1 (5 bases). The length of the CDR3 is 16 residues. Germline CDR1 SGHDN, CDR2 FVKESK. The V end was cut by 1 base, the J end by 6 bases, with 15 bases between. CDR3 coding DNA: TGTGCCAGCAGCCAAGGACGCTTTTGGGGGGATGAAAAACTGTTTTTT. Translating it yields CASSQGRFWGDEKLFF.

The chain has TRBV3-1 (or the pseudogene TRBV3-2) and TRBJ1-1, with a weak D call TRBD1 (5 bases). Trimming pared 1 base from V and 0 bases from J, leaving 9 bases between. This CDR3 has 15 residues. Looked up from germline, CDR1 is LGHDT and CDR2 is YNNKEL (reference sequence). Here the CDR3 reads CASSQGTLMNTEAFF. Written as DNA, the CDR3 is TGTGCCAGCAGCCAAGGGACACTGATGAACACTGAAGCTTTCTTT.

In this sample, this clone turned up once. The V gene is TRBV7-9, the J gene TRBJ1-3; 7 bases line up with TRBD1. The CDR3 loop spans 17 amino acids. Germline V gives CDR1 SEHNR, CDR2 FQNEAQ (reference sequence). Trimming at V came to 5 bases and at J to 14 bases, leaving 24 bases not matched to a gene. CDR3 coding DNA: TGTGCCAGCAGCCCTGCCCGGGGACAGAATCTGCGTCCCCGACTATATTTT. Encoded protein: CASSPARGQNLRPRLYF.

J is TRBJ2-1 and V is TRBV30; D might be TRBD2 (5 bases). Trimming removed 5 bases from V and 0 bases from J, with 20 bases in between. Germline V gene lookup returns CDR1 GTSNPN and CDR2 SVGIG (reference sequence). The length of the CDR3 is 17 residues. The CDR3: CAWAGFGPGSSYNEQFF. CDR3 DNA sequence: TGTGCCTGGGCCGGGTTCGGGCCGGGGAGCTCCTACAATGAGCAGTTCTTC.

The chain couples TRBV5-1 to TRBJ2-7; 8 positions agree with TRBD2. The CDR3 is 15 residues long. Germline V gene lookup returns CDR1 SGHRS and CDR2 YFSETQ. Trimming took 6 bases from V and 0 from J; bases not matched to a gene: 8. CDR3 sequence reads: CASTRSSGISYEQYF. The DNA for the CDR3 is TGCGCCAGCACCAGGAGTAGCGGGATCTCCTACGAGCAGTACTTC.

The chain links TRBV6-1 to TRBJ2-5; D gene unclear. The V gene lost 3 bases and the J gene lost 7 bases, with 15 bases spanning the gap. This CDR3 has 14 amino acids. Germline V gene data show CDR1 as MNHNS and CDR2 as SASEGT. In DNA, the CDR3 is TGTGCCAGCAGTGAGATTGAGGATGAAGGGACCCAGTACTTC. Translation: CASSEIEDEGTQYF.